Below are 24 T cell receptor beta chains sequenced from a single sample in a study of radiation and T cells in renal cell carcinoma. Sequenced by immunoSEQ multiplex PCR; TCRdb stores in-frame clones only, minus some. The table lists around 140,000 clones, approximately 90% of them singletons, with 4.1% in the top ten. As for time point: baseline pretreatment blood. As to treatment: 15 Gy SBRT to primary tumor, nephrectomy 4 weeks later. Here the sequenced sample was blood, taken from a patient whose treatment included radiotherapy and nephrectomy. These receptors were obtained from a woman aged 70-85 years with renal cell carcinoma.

CDR3 protein: CASSVGDSYNYGYTF. The CDR3 nucleotides read TGTGCCAGCAGCGTAGGGGACTCTTATAACTATGGCTACACCTTC. The V gene is TRBV9, the J gene TRBJ1-2; perhaps TRBD1 as D (5 bases). Germline CDR1 is SGDLS and CDR2 is YYNGEE. V was pared by 0 bases and J by 1 base, with 10 bases between. This CDR3 has 15 residues.

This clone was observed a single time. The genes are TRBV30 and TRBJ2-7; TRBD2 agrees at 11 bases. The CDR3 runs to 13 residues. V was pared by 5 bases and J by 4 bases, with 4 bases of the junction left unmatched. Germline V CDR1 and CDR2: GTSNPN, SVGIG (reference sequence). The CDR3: CAWSTSGGYEQYF. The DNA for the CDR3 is TGTGCCTGGTCCACTAGCGGGGGATACGAGCAGTACTTC.

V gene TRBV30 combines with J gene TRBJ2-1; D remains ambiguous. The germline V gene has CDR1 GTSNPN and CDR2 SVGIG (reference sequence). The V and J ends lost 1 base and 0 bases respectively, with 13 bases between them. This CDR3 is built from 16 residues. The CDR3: CAWSASSGSSYNEQFF. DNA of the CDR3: TGTGCCTGGAGTGCGAGTTCCGGTAGCTCCTACAATGAGCAGTTCTTC. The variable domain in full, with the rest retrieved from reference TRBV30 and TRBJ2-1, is SQTIHQWPATLVQPVGSPLSLECTVEGTSNPNLYWYRQAAGRGLQLLFYSVGIGQISSEVPQNLSASRPQDRQFILSSKKLLLSDSGFYLCAWSASSGSSYNEQFFGPGTRLTVL.

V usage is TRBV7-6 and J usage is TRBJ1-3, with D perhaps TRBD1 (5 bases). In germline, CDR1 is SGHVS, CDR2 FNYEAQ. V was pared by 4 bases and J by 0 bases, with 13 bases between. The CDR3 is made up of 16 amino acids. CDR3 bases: TGTGCCAGCAGCTCGGGGGGACTCTCCTCTGGAAACACCATATATTTT. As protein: CASSSGGLSSGNTIYF.

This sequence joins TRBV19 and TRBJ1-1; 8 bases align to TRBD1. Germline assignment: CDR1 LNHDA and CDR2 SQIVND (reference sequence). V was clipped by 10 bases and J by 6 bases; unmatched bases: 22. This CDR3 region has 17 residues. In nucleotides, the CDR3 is TGTGCCACCGAGACCCGACAGGGGCGCGCACTGTCTCCTGAAGCTTTCTTT. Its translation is CATETRQGRALSPEAFF.

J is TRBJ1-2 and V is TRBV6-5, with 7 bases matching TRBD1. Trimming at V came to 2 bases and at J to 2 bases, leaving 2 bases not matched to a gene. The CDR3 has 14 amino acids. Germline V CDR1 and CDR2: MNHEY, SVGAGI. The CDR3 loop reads CASSYLGQNYGYTF. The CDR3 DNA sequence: TGTGCCAGCAGTTACCTGGGACAGAACTATGGCTACACCTTC.

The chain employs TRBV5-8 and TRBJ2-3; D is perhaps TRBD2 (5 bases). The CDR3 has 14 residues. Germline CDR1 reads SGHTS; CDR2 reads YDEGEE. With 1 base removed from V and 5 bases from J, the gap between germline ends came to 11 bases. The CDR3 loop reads CASSLTGSGDTQYF. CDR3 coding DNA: TGTGCCAGCAGCTTGACGGGGTCGGGAGATACGCAGTATTTT.

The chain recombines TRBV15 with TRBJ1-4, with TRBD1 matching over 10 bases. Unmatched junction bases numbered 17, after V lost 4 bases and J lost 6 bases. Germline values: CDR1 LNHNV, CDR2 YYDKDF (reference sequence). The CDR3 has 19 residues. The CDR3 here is CATSITIPGTGDSDEKLFF. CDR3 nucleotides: TGTGCCACCAGCATAACCATCCCCGGGACAGGGGATTCGGATGAAAAACTGTTTTTT.

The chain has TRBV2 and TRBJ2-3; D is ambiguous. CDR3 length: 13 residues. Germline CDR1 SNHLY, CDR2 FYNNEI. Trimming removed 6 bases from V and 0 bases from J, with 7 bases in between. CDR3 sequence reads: CASSRDSTDTQYF. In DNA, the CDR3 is TGTGCCAGCAGCAGAGACAGCACAGATACGCAGTATTTT.

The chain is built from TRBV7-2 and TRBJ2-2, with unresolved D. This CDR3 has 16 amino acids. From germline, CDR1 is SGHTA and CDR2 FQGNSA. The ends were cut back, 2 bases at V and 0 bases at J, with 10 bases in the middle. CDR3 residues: CASSLFAATNTGELFF. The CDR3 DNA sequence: TGTGCCAGCAGCTTATTCGCGGCCACGAACACCGGGGAGCTGTTTTTT.

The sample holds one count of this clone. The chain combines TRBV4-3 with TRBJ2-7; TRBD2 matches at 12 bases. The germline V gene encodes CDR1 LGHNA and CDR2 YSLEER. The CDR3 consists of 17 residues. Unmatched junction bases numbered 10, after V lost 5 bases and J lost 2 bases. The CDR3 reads CASSARLAGEITYEQYF. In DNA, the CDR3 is TGCGCCAGCAGCGCTCGACTAGCGGGGGAGATAACCTACGAGCAGTACTTC.

The CDR3 region is CASRTNSDRPRWEQFF. Here the CDR3 DNA reads TGTGCCAGCAGGACTAATTCCGACCGTCCGAGATGGGAGCAGTTCTTC. This sequence joins TRBV13 and TRBJ2-1, with D possibly matching TRBD2 (5 bases). Trimming removed 6 bases from V and 10 bases from J, with 25 bases in between. Germline CDR1 and CDR2: PRHDT and FYEKMQ (reference sequence). The CDR3 length is 16 residues. Looking up the rest from reference TRBV13 and TRBJ2-1 gives the full variable domain: AAGVIQSPRHLIKEKRETATLKCYPIPRHDTVYWYQQGPGQDPQFLISFYEKMQSDKGSIPDRFSAQQFSDYHSELNMSSLELGDSALYFCASRTNSDRPRWEQFFGPGTRLTVL.

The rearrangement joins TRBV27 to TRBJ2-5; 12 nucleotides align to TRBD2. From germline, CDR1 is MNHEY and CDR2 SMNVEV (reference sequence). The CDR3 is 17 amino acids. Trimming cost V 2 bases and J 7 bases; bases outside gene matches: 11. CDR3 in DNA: TGTGCCAGCAGTTTAAAAAGGACTAGCGGGGAGCGGGTGACCCAGTACTTC. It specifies CASSLKRTSGERVTQYF.

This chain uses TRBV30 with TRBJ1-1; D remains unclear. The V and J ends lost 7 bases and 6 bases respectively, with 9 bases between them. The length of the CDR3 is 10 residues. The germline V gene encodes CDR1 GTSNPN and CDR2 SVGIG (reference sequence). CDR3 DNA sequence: TGTGCCTACTCCCCCCCTGAAGCTTTCTTT. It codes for CAYSPPEAFF. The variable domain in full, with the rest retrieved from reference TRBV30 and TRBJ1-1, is SQTIHQWPATLVQPVGSPLSLECTVEGTSNPNLYWYRQAAGRGLQLLFYSVGIGQISSEVPQNLSASRPQDRQFILSSKKLLLSDSGFYLCAYSPPEAFFGQGTRLTVV.

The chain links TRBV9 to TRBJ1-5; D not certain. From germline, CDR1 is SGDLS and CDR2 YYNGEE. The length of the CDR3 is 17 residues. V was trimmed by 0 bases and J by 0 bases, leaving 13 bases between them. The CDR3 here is CASSVGAVPPSNQPQHF. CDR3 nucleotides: TGTGCCAGCAGCGTAGGCGCTGTCCCACCTAGCAATCAGCCCCAGCATTTT.

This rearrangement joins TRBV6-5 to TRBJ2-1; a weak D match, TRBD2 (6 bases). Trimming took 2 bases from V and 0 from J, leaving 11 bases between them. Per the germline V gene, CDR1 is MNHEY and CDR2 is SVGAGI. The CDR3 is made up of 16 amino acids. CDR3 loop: CASSYIRGSSYNEQFF. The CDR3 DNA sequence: TGTGCCAGCAGTTACATTCGGGGGAGCTCCTACAATGAGCAGTTCTTC.

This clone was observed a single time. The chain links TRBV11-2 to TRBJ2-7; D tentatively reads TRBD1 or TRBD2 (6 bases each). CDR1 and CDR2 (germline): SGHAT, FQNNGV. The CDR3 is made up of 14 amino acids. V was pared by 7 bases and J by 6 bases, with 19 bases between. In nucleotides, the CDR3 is TGTGCCAGCACTGGAGGGTCCAGGGGCAGCGAGCAGTACTTC. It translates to CASTGGSRGSEQYF.

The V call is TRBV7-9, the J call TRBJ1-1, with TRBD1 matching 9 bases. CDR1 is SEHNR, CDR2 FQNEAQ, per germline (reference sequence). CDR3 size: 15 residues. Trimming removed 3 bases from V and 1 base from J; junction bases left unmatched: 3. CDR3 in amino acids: CASSLLGQGNTEAFF. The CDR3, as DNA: TGTGCCAGCAGCTTGTTGGGACAGGGGAACACTGAAGCTTTCTTT.

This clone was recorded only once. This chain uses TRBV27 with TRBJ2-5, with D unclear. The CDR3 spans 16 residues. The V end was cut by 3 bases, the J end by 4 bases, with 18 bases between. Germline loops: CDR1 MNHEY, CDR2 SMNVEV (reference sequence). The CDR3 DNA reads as TGTGCCAGCAGTTTGGGTCCAGGCGGCTACCGAGAGACCCAGTACTTC. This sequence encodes CASSLGPGGYRETQYF.

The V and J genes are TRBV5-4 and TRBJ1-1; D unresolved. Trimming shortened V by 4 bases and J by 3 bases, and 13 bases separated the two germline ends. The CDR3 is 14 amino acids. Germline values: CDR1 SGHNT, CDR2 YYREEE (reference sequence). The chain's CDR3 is CASSPKGFDTEAFF. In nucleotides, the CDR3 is TGTGCCAGCAGCCCCAAGGGTTTCGACACTGAAGCTTTCTTT. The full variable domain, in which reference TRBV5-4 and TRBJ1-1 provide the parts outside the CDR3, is ETGVTQSPTHLIKTRGQQVTLRCSSQSGHNTVSWYQQALGQGPQFIFQYYREEENGRGNFPPRFSGLQFPNYSSELNVNALELDDSALYLCASSPKGFDTEAFFGQGTRLTVV.

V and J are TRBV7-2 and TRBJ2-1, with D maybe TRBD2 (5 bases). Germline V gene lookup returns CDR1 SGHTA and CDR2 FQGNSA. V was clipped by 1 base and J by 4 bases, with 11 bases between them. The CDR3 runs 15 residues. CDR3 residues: CASSLGRYGYNEQFF. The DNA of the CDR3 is TGTGCCAGCAGCTTAGGGAGGTACGGTTACAATGAGCAGTTCTTC.

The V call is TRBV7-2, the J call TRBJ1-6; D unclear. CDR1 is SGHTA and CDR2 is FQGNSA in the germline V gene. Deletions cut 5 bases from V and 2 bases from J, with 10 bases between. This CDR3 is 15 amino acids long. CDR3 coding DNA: TGTGCCAGCAGCCCCCCCGCAACCTATAATTCACCCCTCCACTTT. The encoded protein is CASSPPATYNSPLHF.

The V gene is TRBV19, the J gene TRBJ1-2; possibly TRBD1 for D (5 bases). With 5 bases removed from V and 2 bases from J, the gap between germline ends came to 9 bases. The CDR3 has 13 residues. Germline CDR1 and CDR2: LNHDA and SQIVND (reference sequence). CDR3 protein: CASSSRDNYGYTF. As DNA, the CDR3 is TGTGCCAGTAGTTCCCGGGACAACTATGGCTACACCTTC.

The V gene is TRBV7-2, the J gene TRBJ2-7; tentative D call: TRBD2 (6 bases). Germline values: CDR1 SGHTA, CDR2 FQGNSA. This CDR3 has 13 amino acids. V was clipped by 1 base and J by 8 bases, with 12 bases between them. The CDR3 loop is CASSLGGDLKQYF. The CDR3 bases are TGTGCCAGCAGCTTAGGCGGGGATTTGAAGCAGTACTTC.